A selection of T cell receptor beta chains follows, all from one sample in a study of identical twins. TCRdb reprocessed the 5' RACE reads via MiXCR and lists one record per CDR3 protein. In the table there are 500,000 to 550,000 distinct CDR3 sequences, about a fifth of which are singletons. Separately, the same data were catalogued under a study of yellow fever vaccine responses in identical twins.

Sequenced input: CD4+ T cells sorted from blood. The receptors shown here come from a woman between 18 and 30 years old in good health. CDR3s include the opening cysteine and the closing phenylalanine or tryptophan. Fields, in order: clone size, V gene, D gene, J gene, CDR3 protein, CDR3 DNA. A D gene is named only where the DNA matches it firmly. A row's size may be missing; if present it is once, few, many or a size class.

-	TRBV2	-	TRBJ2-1	CASSPIARAGEQFF	TGTGCCAGCAGTCCCATCGCTAGGGCCGGTGAGCAGTTCTTC
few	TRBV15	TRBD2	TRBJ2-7	CATSRDPGGSYEQYF	TGTGCCACCAGCAGAGATCCGGGGGGCTCCTACGAGCAGTACTTC
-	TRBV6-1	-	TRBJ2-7	CASRPLLPGGYEQYF	TGTGCCAGCAGACCCCTTCTCCCGGGCGGCTACGAGCAGTACTTC
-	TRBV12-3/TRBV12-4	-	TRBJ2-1	CASSYLPNTGNEQFF	TGTGCCAGCAGTTACCTTCCTAACACGGGGAATGAGCAGTTCTTC
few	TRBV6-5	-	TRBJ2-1	CASSYSELHFNEQFF	TGTGCCAGCAGTTACAGCGAGCTACATTTCAATGAGCAGTTCTTC
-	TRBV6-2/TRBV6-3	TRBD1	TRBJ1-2	CASRPTGGGNGYTF	TGTGCCAGCAGACCGACAGGGGGCGGGAATGGCTACACCTTC
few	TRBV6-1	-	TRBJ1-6	CASTEAGFRPNSPLHF	TGTGCCAGCACCGAGGCGGGTTTCCGACCAAATTCACCCCTCCACTTT
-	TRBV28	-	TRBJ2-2	CASSPAVAASGELFF	TGTGCCAGCAGTCCCGCGGTAGCGGCGTCCGGGGAGCTGTTTTTT
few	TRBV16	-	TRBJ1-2	CASSQTGADYGYTF	TGTGCCAGCAGCCAAACCGGGGCGGACTATGGCTACACCTTC
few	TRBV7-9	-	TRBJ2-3	CASSFGGSRTDTQYF	TGTGCCAGCAGCTTCGGAGGTTCCCGCACAGATACGCAGTATTTT
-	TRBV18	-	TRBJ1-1	CASSPMEQGLAEAFF	TGTGCCAGCTCACCTATGGAACAGGGACTCGCTGAAGCTTTCTTT
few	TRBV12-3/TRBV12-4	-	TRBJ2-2	CASSLAAGLFAGELFF	TGTGCCAGCAGTTTAGCTGCAGGGCTTTTTGCCGGGGAGCTGTTTTTT
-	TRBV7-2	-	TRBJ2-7	CASSLATGAWGYEQYF	TGTGCCAGCAGCTTAGCGACGGGAGCTTGGGGGTACGAGCAGTACTTC
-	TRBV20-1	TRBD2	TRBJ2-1	CSGGAGVGNEQFF	TGCAGTGGAGGGGCGGGGGTAGGAAATGAGCAGTTCTTC
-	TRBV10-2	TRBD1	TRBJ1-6	CASSAVGGRNNSPLHF	TGCGCCAGCAGCGCGGTAGGGGGCCGGAATAATTCACCCCTCCACTTT
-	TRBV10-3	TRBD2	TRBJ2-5	CAISSGTSGIGETQYF	TGTGCCATCAGCAGCGGGACTAGCGGGATCGGTGAGACCCAGTACTTC
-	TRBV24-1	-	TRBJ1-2	CATRPGQGNYGYTF	TGTGCCACCAGGCCGGGTCAGGGTAACTATGGCTACACCTTC
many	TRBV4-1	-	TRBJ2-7	CASSLGYPSPYEQYF	TGCGCCAGCAGCCTCGGCTACCCCAGCCCATACGAGCAGTACTTC
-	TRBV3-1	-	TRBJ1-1	CASSVGGGPEAFF	TGTGCCAGCAGCGTAGGGGGAGGGCCTGAAGCTTTCTTT
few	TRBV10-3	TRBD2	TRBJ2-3	CAISEPGGRASFADTQYF	TGTGCCATCAGTGAGCCCGGCGGGAGGGCCTCATTCGCAGATACGCAGTATTTT
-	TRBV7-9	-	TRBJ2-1	CASSPGFAVAYNEQFF	TGTGCCAGCAGCCCAGGGTTTGCGGTGGCTTACAATGAGCAGTTCTTC
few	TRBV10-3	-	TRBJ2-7	CAISELGGQFPFYEQYF	TGTGCCATCAGTGAGTTAGGAGGGCAGTTCCCTTTCTACGAGCAGTACTTC
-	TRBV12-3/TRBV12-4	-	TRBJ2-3	CASSPLSTDTQYF	TGTGCCAGCAGTCCACTCTCCACAGATACGCAGTATTTT
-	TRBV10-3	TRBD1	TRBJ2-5	CATLTGFDETQYF	TGTGCCACCCTGACAGGGTTCGATGAGACCCAGTACTTC
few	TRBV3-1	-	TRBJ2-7	CASSQVVGINDEQYF	TGTGCCAGCAGCCAAGTCGTGGGAATTAACGACGAGCAGTACTTC
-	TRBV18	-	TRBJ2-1	CASSPSEAHEQFF	TGTGCCAGCTCACCATCCGAGGCCCATGAGCAGTTCTTC
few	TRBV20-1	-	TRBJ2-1	CSARDGRNEQFF	TGCAGTGCTAGAGATGGGCGCAATGAGCAGTTCTTC
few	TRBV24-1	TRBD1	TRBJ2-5	CATSDTGTAFQETQYF	TGTGCCACCAGTGATACCGGGACAGCCTTCCAAGAGACCCAGTACTTC
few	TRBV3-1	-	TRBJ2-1	CASSQDWGLVHNEQFF	TGTGCCAGCAGCCAAGATTGGGGACTTGTGCACAATGAGCAGTTCTTC
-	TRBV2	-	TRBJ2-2	CASSERGIGELFF	TGTGCCAGCAGTGAACGGGGGATCGGGGAGCTGTTTTTT
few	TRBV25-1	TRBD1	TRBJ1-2	CASRPIGTGVTGGYTF	TGTGCCAGCAGGCCGATTGGGACAGGGGTCACGGGGGGCTACACCTTC
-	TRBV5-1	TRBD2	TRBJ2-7	CASSPGLAGVLGVYEQYF	TGCGCCAGCAGCCCGGGACTAGCGGGAGTCTTAGGCGTTTACGAGCAGTACTTC
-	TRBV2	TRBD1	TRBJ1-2	CASTGGFSYGYTF	TGTGCCAGCACAGGGGGCTTTAGCTATGGCTACACCTTC
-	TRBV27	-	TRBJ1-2	CAIPPAGNYGYTF	TGTGCCATTCCACCGGCTGGAAACTATGGCTACACCTTC
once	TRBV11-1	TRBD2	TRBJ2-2	CASSLRVSGRKNTGELFF	TGTGCCAGCAGCTTGAGAGTTAGCGGGAGAAAAAACACCGGGGAGCTGTTTTTT
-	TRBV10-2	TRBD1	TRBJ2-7	CASGDSIFPTYSYEQYF	TGCGCCAGCGGGGACAGTATCTTTCCGACTTACTCCTACGAGCAGTACTTC
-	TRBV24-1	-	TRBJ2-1	CATKSEGDNEQFF	TGTGCCACCAAATCCGAGGGGGACAATGAGCAGTTCTTC
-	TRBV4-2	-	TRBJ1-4	CASSQSYGDLVKLFF	TGTGCCAGCAGCCAGTCTTACGGGGACCTGGTAAAACTGTTTTTT
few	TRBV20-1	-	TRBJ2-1	CSVNWGSDEQFF	TGCAGTGTCAACTGGGGCTCGGATGAGCAGTTCTTC
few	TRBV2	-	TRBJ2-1	CASSVSGSSSYNEQFF	TGTGCCAGCAGTGTGAGCGGGTCAAGCTCCTACAATGAGCAGTTCTTC
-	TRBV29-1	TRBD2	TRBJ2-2	CSVGSAGAATGELFF	TGCAGCGTTGGTTCAGCGGGGGCCGCGACCGGGGAGCTGTTTTTT
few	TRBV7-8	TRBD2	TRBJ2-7	CASSPLSGRDSYEQYF	TGTGCCAGCAGCCCGCTCAGCGGGAGGGACTCCTACGAGCAGTACTTC
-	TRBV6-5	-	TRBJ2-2	CASSSIGELFF	TGTGCCAGCAGTTCTATCGGGGAGCTGTTTTTT
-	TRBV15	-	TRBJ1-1	CATSRDYSNTEAFF	TGTGCCACCAGCAGAGATTATAGCAACACTGAAGCTTTCTTT
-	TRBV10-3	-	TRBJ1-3	CAAAGSAGNTIYF	TGTGCCGCCGCGGGTTCGGCTGGAAACACCATATATTTT
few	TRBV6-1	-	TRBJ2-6	CASTPGRMSSGANVLTF	TGTGCCAGCACCCCCGGACGAATGAGCTCTGGGGCCAACGTCCTGACTTTC